The clone carrying this TCR beta chain was observed many times. The antigen remains unidentified. This sample was included in a study of regulatory T cells in long-lasting Graves disease. Notes on the study in general: Among samples with persistent disease, TRBV28, TRBJ1-2 and TRBJ2-5 were favored.

Arm-PCR with iRepertoire HTBI primers amplified the CDR3 regions for these TCR beta libraries. TCRdb ran MiXCR on the multiplex PCR reads and lists one entry per CDR3 protein. Altogether hundreds of thousands of distinct CDR3 sequences are present, roughly 15% being singletons, with the ten largest covering 18%. This sample's time point: newly diagnosed GD, antithyroid drugs for less than 3 months. Following extraction of RNA from PBMCs, that RNA was used to make the TCR library. Looked up from germline, CDR1 is SNHLY and CDR2 is FYNNEI. This CDR3 region has 15 residues. The J segment lost 4 bases and the V segment lost 6 bases, leaving 9 bases of the junction unmatched. Separately, the same data were catalogued under a study of T cells in Graves' hyperthyroidism and ophthalmopathy. This second study notes: Absent ophthalmopathy progression within 18 months defined stable Graves' hyperthyroidism. Patients were excluded for uncontrolled infection, other autoimmune disease, pregnancy or lactation. With the HTBI primer set, the TCR CDR3 went through a first round of RT-PCR.

The chain uses TRBV2 and TRBJ2-5, with TRBD2 matching over 9 bases. The specimen was peripheral blood mononuclear cells (PBMCs), collected at new diagnosis, from a patient treated with antithyroid drugs. The receptor comes from a young woman with Graves disease. The CDR3 sequence: CASSRGLAPRETQYF. As DNA, the CDR3 is TGTGCCAGCAGCAGGGGACTAGCCCCACGAGAGACCCAGTACTTC.